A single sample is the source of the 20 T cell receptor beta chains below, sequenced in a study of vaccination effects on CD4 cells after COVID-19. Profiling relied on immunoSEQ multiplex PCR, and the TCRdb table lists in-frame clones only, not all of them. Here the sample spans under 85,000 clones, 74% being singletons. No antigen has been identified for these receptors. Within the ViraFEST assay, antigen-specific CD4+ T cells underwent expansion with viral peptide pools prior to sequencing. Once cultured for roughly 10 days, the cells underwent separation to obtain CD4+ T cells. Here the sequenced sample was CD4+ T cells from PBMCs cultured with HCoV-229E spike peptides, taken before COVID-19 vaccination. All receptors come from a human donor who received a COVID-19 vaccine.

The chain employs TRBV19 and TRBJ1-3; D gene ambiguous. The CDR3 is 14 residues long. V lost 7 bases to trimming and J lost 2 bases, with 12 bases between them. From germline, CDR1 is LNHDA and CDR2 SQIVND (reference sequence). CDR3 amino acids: CASMDRKTGNTIYF. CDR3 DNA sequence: TGTGCCAGTATGGACCGAAAAACTGGAAACACCATATATTTT. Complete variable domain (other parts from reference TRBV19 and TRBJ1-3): DGGITQSPKYLFRKEGQNVTLSCEQNLNHDAMYWYRQDPGQGLRLIYYSQIVNDFQKGDIAEGYSVSREKKESFPLTVTSAQKNPTAFYLCASMDRKTGNTIYFGEGSWLTVV.

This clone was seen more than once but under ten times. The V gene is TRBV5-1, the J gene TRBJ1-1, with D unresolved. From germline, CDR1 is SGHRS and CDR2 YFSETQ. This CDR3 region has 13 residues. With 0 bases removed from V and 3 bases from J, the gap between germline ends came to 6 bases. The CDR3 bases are TGCGCCAGCAGCTTGGTGGGGTACACTGAAGCTTTCTTT. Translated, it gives CASSLVGYTEAFF.

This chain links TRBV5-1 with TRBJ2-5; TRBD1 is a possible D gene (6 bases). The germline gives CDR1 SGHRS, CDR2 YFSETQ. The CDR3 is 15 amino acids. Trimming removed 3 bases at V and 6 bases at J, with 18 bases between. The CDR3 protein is CASSSMGAALQTQYF. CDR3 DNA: TGCGCCAGCAGCTCCATGGGGGCTGCGTTACAGACCCAGTACTTC. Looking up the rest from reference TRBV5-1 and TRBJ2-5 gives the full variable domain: KAGVTQTPRYLIKTRGQQVTLSCSPISGHRSVSWYQQTPGQGLQFLFEYFSETQRNKGNFPGRFSGRQFSNSRSEMNVSTLELGDSALYLCASSSMGAALQTQYFGPGTRLLVL.

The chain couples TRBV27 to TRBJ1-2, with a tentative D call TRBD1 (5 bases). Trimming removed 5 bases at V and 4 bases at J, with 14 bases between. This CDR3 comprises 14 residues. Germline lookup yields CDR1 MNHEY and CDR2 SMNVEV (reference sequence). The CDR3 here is CASSTASRAYGYTF. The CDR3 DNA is TGTGCCAGCAGTACCGCATCCAGGGCCTATGGCTACACCTTC.

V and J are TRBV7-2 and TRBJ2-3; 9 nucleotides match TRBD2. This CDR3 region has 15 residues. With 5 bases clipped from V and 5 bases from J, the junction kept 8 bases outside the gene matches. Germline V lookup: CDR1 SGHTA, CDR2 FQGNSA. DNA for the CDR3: TGTGCCAGCAGCCAATTAGCGGGGGCTATAGATACGCAGTATTTT. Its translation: CASSQLAGAIDTQYF.

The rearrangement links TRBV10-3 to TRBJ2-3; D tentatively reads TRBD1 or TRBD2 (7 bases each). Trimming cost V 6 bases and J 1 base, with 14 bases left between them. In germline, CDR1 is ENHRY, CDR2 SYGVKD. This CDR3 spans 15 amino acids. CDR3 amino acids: CAISGQAGGTDTQYF. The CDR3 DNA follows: TGTGCCATCAGCGGACAGGCGGGGGGCACAGATACGCAGTATTTT.

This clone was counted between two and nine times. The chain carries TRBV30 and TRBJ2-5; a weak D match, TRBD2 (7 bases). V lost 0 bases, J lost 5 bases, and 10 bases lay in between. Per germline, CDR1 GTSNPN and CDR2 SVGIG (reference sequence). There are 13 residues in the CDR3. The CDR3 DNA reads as TGTGCCTGGAGTGTAGGGGGGGGCGAGACCCAGTACTTC. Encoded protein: CAWSVGGGETQYF. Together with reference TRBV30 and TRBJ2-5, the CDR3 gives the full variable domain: SQTIHQWPATLVQPVGSPLSLECTVEGTSNPNLYWYRQAAGRGLQLLFYSVGIGQISSEVPQNLSASRPQDRQFILSSKKLLLSDSGFYLCAWSVGGGETQYFGPGTRLLVL.

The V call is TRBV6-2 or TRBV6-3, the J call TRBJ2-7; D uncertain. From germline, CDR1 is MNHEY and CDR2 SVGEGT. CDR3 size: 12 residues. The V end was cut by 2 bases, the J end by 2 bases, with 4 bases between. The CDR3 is CASSYSPYEQYV. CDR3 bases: TGTGCCAGCAGTTACAGCCCCTACGAGCAGTACGTC.

The CDR3 DNA reads as TGCGCCAGCAGCTCCCTCGACAGGGGAAGTCGTGCTTTCTTT. Translating gives CASSSLDRGSRAFF. The chain combines TRBV5-1 with TRBJ1-1; 8 nucleotides line up with TRBD1. CDR1 and CDR2 (germline): SGHRS, YFSETQ. V lost 3 bases, J lost 11 bases, and 12 bases stayed unmatched. The CDR3 totals 14 residues.

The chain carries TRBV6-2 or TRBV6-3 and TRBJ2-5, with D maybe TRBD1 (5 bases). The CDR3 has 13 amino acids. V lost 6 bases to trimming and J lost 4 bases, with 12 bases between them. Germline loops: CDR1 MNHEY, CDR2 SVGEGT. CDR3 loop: CASSFQGRETQYF. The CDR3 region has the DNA TGTGCCAGCAGCTTCCAGGGTCGAGAGACCCAGTACTTC.

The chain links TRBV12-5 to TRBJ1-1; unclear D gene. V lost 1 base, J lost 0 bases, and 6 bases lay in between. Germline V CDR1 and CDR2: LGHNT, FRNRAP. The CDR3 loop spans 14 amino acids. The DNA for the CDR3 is TGTGCTAGTGGTTTGGACGGGGTGAACACTGAAGCTTTCTTT. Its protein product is CASGLDGVNTEAFF.

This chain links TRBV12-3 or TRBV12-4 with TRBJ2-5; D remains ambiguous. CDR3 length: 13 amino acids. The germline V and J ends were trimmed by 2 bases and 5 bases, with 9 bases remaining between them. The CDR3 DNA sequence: TGTGCCAGCAGTTTACGTACCGGGGAGACCCAGTACTTC. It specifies CASSLRTGETQYF.

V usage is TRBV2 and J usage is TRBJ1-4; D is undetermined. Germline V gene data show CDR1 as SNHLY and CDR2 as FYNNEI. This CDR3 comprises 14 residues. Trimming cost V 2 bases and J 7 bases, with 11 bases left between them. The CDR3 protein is CASSELASAEKLFF. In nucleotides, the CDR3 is TGTGCCAGCAGTGAATTGGCAAGCGCTGAAAAACTGTTTTTT. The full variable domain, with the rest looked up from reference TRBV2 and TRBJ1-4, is EPEVTQTPSHQVTQMGQEVILRCVPISNHLYFYWYRQILGQKVEFLVSFYNNEISEKSEIFDDQFSVERPDGSNFTLKIRSTKLEDSAMYFCASSELASAEKLFFGSGTQLSVL.

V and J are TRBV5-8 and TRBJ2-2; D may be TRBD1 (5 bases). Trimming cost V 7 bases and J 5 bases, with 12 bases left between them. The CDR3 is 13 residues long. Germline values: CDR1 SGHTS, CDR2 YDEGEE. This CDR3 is CASGRQYTGELFF. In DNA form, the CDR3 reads TGTGCCAGCGGAAGACAGTATACCGGGGAGCTGTTTTTT.

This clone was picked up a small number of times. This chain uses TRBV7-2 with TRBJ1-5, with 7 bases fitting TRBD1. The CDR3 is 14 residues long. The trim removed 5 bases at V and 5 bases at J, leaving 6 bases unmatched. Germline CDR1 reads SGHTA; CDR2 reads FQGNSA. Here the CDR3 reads CASSPTGSHQPQHF. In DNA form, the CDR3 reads TGTGCCAGCAGCCCGACAGGGAGCCATCAGCCCCAGCATTTT.

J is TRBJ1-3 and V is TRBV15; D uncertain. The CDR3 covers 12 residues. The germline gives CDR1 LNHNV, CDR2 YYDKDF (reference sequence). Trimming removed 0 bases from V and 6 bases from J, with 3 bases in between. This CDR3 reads CATSRDLNTIYF. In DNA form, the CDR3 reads TGTGCCACCAGCAGAGACTTAAACACCATATATTTT.

As DNA, the CDR3 is TGTGCCAGCAGCGCGGACAGGGCGAACACTGAAGCTTTCTTT. Its translation: CASSADRANTEAFF. The V call is TRBV6-5, the J call TRBJ1-1; 8 nucleotides agree with TRBD1. The CDR3 spans 14 residues. Germline assignment: CDR1 MNHEY and CDR2 SVGAGI. V dropped 6 bases and J dropped 1; count of bases not matched to a gene: 4.

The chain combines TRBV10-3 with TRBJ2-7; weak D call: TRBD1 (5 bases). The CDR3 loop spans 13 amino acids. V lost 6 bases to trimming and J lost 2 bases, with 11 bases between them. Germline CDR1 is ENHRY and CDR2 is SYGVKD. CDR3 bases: TGTGCCATCAGGGACACAAGTCCCTACGAGCAGTACGTC. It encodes CAIRDTSPYEQYV.

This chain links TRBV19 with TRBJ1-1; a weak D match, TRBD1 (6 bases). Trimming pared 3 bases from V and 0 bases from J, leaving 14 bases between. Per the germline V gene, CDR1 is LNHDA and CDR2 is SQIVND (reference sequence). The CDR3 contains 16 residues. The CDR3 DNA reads TGTGCCAGTAGTATGAGGGCGGGGGCCATGAACACTGAAGCTTTCTTT. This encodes CASSMRAGAMNTEAFF.

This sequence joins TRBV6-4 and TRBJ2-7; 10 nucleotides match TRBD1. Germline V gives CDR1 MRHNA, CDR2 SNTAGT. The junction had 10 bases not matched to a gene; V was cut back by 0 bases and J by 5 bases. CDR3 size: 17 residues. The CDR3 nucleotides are TGTGCCAGCAGTGACTCGACAGGGGGCGAGAGCGTCCACGAGCAGTACGTC. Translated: CASSDSTGGESVHEQYV.